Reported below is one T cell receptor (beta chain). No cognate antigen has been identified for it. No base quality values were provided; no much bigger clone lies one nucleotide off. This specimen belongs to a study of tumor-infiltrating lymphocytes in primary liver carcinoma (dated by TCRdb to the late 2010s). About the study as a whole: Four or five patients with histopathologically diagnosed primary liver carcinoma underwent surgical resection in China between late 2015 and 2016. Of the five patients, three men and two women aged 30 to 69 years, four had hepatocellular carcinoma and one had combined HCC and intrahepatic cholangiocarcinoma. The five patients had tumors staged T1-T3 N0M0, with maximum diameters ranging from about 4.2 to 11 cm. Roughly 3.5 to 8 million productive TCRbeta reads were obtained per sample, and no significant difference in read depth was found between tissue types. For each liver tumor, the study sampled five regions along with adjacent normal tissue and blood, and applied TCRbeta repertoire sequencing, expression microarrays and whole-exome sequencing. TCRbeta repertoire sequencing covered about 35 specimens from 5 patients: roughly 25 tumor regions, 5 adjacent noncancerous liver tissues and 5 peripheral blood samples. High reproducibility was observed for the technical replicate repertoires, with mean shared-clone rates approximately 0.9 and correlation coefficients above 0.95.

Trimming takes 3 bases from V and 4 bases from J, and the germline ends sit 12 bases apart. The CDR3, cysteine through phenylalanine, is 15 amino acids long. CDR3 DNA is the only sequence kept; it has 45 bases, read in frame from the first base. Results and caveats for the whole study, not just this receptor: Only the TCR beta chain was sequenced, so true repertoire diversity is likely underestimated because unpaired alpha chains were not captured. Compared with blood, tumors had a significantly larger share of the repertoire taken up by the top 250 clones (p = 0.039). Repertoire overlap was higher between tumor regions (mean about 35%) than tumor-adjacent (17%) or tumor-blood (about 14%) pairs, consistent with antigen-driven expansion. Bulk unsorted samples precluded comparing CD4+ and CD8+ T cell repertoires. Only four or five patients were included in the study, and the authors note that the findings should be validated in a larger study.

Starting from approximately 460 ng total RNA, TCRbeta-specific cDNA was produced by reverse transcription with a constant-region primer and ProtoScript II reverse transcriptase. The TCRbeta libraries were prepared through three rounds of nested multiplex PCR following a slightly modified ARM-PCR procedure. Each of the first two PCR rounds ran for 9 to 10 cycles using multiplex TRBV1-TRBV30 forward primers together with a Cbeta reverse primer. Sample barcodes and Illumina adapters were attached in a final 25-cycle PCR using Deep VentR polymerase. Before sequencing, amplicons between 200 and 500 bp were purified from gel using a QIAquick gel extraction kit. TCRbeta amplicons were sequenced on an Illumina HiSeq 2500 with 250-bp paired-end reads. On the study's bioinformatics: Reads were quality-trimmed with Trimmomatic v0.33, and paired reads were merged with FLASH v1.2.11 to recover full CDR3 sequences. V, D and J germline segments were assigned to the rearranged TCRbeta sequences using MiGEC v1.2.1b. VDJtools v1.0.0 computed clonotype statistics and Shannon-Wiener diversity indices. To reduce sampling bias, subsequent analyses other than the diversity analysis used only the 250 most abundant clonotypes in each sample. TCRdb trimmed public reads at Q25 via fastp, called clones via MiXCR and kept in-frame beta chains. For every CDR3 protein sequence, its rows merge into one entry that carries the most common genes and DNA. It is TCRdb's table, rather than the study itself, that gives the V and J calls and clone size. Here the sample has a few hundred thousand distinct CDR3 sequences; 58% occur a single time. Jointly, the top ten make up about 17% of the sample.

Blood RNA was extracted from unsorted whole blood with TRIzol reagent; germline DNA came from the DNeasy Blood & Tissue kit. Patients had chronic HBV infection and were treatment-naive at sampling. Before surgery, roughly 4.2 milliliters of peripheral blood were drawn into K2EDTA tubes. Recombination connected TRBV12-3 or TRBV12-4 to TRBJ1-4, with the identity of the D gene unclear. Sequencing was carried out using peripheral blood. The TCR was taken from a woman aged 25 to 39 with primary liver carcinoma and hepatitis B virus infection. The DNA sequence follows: TGTGCCAGCAGTTTCTGGATAGCCGATAATGAAAAACTGTTTTTT. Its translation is CASSFWIADNEKLFF.